The entry below describes one TCR beta chain. What this receptor recognizes is not known. Base qualities are not at hand, and no much larger clone is one base apart. This entry comes from a study of T cell responses to AZD1222 COVID-19 vaccine (dated by TCRdb to the early 2020s). Study-wide context: TCR sequencing was performed for some 250 trial participants, of whom about 200 were given two doses of AZD1222 and around 26 were given two doses of MenACWY control vaccine. Enrollment into the trials was organized by age into subgroups of 18-55, 56-69 and 70-plus years, and those subgroups contained approximately 150, 30 and 60 TCR-sequenced participants, respectively.

The time point tag for this specimen amounts to: about 28 days (+/-7) after the second vaccine dose. Because spike-specific TCR depth and breadth did not differ between the two schedules, AZD1222 recipients who got a second dose at roughly 4 weeks were pooled with those who got a second dose at roughly 12 weeks. Vaccinee samples came from UK trials COV001 and COV002, including a single-blind randomized controlled phase 2/3 trial of AZD1222 (ChAdOx1 nCoV-19) in healthy adults. For TCRbeta chain sequencing, PBMC samples from trial participants were taken at day 0 and at day 28 after the second dose. The CDR3 regions of human TCRbeta chains were subjected to immunosequencing. The published analysis was carried out like this. Repertoire TCRs were checked for matches against a reference library of SARS-CoV-2-specific TCRs that had been generated using the MIRA antigen-specificity platform. Breadth was defined as the fraction of unique TCRs that were SARS-CoV-2-associated. Depth was defined as the fraction of total T cells that were SARS-CoV-2-associated. Each spike-specific TCR was assigned to its reactive spike region and to a CD4 or CD8 class using the MIRA data. Log10-transformed breadth and depth values were compared by one-way ANOVA with Sidak's multiple comparisons tests. TCRdb re-hosts the immuneACCESS table, in-frame sequences only. Its copies lack some clones; in the studies checked, an unresolved V gene accounts for under half of them, and the cause for the rest is not known. That table furnishes V, J and clone size, whereas the DNA furnished D and trimming. Recorded for this sample are roughly 150,000 clones; approximately 94% of them occurred a single time. Of the sample, approximately 5.5% falls within the top ten clones.

V is reduced by 3 bases and J by 7 bases, leaving a spacing of 12 bases between them. Counted from cysteine to phenylalanine, this CDR3 has 12 amino acids. Only the CDR3 part of the read is kept: 36 bases, read in frame from the first base. CDR1 GTSNPN and CDR2 SVGIG were looked up in the germline V gene (reference sequence). General study outcomes and caveats: Because no day 14 peak-response samples were available, repertoires were characterized only after the peak T cell response. Participants were mostly white British and included more females than males, and it was suggested by the authors that clonal diversity may have been underestimated. Spike-specific TCR breadth and depth rose significantly after two AZD1222 doses compared with day 0 and with MenACWY recipients. In the small 56-69-year group, the increase in depth fell short of significance, most likely because of low power. Conclusions about previously exposed vaccinees were limited because only six AZD1222 recipients were SARS-CoV-2 seropositive at baseline. Reportedly, close to half of the unique spike-specific TCRs recognized epitopes lying outside the regions that are mutated in the B.1.351 and B.1.1.7 variants. Vaccine-associated CD4 TCRs spanned the whole spike protein, with dominant responses in regions 160-218 and 743-854.

Sequenced material: peripheral blood, taken 28 days after the second AZD1222 dose. The sequence was obtained from an adult who received the AZD1222 COVID-19 vaccine. The chain uses TRBV30 and TRBJ1-2, with no D gene named confidently. The CDR3 protein: CAWSDGQAGYTF. The nucleotide sequence is TGTGCCTGGAGCGATGGGCAGGCTGGCTACACCTTC. The reference TRBV30 and TRBJ1-2 proteins fill in what lies around the CDR3, so the full variable domain reads SQTIHQWPATLVQPVGSPLSLECTVEGTSNPNLYWYRQAAGRGLQLLFYSVGIGQISSEVPQNLSASRPQDRQFILSSKKLLLSDSGFYLCAWSDGQAGYTFGSGTRLTVV.